This T cell receptor beta chain was captured in a study of OX40 agonist ivuxolimab in advanced cancers. About the study: Clinicians treated patients with ivuxolimab, an agonistic anti-OX40 (CD134) antibody. Dose-escalation subjects each had hepatocellular carcinoma, melanoma, renal cell or head and neck cancer. Findings and caveats of the study: Antigen specificity of clonally expanded peripheral T cells was not established.

With respect to this clone: Antigen specificity is unknown.

The method was immunoSEQ multiplex PCR; TCRdb's version includes in-frame clones alone and lacks a portion of them. The sample yields some 65,000 clones, around 87% seen once. The sequences come from CD4+ or CD8+ T cells sorted from blood, collected in a trial of the OX40 agonist ivuxolimab. This TCR came from an adult with an advanced solid tumor such as melanoma, head and neck, liver or kidney cancer.

The chain's CDR3 is CATSRAPSGGYNEQFF. The CDR3 nucleotides are TGTGCCACCAGCAGAGCGCCCAGCGGGGGCTACAATGAGCAGTTCTTC. This chain joins TRBV15 and TRBJ2-1; 8 bases agree with TRBD2. The ends lost 1 base at V and 3 bases at J; junction bases unmatched: 5. Germline CDR1 LNHNV, CDR2 YYDKDF (reference sequence). This CDR3 spans 16 amino acids. Full variable domain (outside the CDR3, taken from reference TRBV15 and TRBJ2-1): DAMVIQNPRYQVTQFGKPVTLSCSQTLNHNVMYWYQQKSSQAPKLLFHYYDKDFNNEADTPDNFQSRRPNTSFCFLDIRSPGLGDTAMYLCATSRAPSGGYNEQFFGPGTRLTVL.